The 10 T cell receptor beta chains listed next were all sequenced from one sample in a study of lymphopenia after photon versus proton radiotherapy. Only in-frame clones appear in the TCRdb table, and some are missing; sequencing was by immunoSEQ multiplex PCR. The table includes about 40,000 clones, approximately 86% detected once. The sample here was peripheral blood, taken from a patient treated with proton-based radiotherapy. The receptors here all came from a woman aged 70-85 years with pancreatic cancer. Some clones in this sample may be carry-over from other donors' samples.

This rearrangement joins TRBV10-1 to TRBJ2-1; 15 bases map to TRBD2. This CDR3 has 14 amino acids. The germline gives CDR1 WNHNN, CDR2 SYGVQD (reference sequence). Trimming removed 2 bases from V and 10 bases from J; junction bases left unmatched: 0. For the CDR3, the DNA is TGCGCCAGCAGTGAGGGACTAGCGGGAGGGGAGCAGTTCTTC. Its protein product is CASSEGLAGGEQFF.

This clone occurred once. This chain links TRBV6-6 with TRBJ1-1; the D gene is possibly TRBD1 (5 bases). V lost 2 bases and J 4 bases, leaving 14 bases between the germline ends. The CDR3 loop spans 15 amino acids. The germline V gene encodes CDR1 MNHNY and CDR2 SVGAGI (reference sequence). DNA of the CDR3: TGTGCCAGCAGTTACGAAAGGGGCGCTCCCACTGAAGCTTTCTTT. Protein: CASSYERGAPTEAFF.

The V call is TRBV29-1, the J call TRBJ2-7, with 16 bases that match TRBD2. In germline, CDR1 is SQVTM, CDR2 ANQGSEA. J lost 0 bases, V lost 5 bases, and 7 bases had no gene match. This CDR3 region has 17 residues. CDR3 nucleotide sequence: TGCAGCGTTTTTGGGACTAGCGGGAGGGAAAGCTCCTACGAGCAGTACTTC. It yields the protein CSVFGTSGRESSYEQYF.

V usage is TRBV9 and J usage is TRBJ2-5; tentative D call: TRBD1 (6 bases). Germline V gene data show CDR1 as SGDLS and CDR2 as YYNGEE. The CDR3 is 15 amino acids. V lost 3 bases and J 4 bases, leaving 16 bases between the germline ends. Here the CDR3 DNA reads TGTGCCAGCAGCGCCGGATCAGGGGAAGTAGAGACCCAGTACTTC. It yields the protein CASSAGSGEVETQYF.

The rearrangement joins TRBV28 to TRBJ2-2; 9 nucleotides align to TRBD2. CDR1 and CDR2 from the germline V gene are MDHEN and SYDVKM. J lost 1 base, V lost 4 bases, and 4 bases had no gene match. The CDR3 covers 16 residues. The DNA of the CDR3 is TGTGCCAGCAGTTGGTCTAGCGGGGTGAACACCGGGGAGCTGTTTTTT. Amino acids: CASSWSSGVNTGELFF.

The CDR3 reads CASSEIAGVNNEQFF. The CDR3 DNA reads TGTGCCAGCAGTGAAATAGCGGGAGTGAACAATGAGCAGTTCTTC. V and J are TRBV2 and TRBJ2-1; 9 nucleotides match TRBD2. This CDR3 comprises 15 residues. Losses at the gene ends were 2 bases for V and 5 bases for J; bases not matched to a gene: 4. Germline V gene lookup returns CDR1 SNHLY and CDR2 FYNNEI.

The rearrangement uses TRBV28 and TRBJ2-1; D is unclear. The CDR3 covers 15 residues. Trimming stripped 4 bases from V and 0 bases from J, with 10 bases between. Per germline, CDR1 MDHEN and CDR2 SYDVKM. This CDR3 is CASSSRHLSYNEQFF. The CDR3 DNA sequence: TGTGCCAGCAGTTCCCGACACCTCTCCTACAATGAGCAGTTCTTC.

V and J are TRBV18 and TRBJ2-2, with 8 bases matching TRBD1. With 6 bases clipped from V and 5 bases from J, the junction kept 11 bases outside the gene matches. The CDR3 extends over 16 amino acids. CDR1 and CDR2 from the germline V gene are KGHSH and LQKENI. CDR3 amino acids: CASSQDREPGTGELFF. The CDR3 region has the DNA TGTGCCAGCTCTCAGGACAGGGAACCTGGGACCGGGGAGCTGTTTTTT. The full variable domain, completed using reference TRBV18 and TRBJ2-2, is NAGVMQNPRHLVRRRGQEARLRCSPMKGHSHVYWYRQLPEEGLKFMVYLQKENIIDESGMPKERFSAEFPKEGPSILRIQQVVRGDSAAYFCASSQDREPGTGELFFGEGSRLTVL.

V usage is TRBV28 and J usage is TRBJ2-1; TRBD2 matches at 10 bases. Germline-derived CDR1 and CDR2 are MDHEN and SYDVKM. The CDR3 consists of 17 residues. V lost 5 bases to trimming and J lost 5 bases; unmatched junction nucleotides: 12. CDR3 residues: CASSQGPQREGHNEQFF. CDR3 in DNA: TGTGCCAGCAGTCAGGGCCCCCAGCGGGAGGGACACAATGAGCAGTTCTTC.

The table lists this clone with a count of one. The chain employs TRBV27 and TRBJ2-1; 7 bases align to TRBD1. CDR1 and CDR2 from the germline V gene are MNHEY and SMNVEV (reference sequence). CDR3 length equals 14 residues. V lost 6 bases and J lost 1; bases outside the gene matches: 3. CDR3 in amino acids: CASRSGGSYNEQFF. CDR3 coding DNA: TGTGCCAGCAGGTCAGGGGGATCCTACAATGAGCAGTTCTTC.